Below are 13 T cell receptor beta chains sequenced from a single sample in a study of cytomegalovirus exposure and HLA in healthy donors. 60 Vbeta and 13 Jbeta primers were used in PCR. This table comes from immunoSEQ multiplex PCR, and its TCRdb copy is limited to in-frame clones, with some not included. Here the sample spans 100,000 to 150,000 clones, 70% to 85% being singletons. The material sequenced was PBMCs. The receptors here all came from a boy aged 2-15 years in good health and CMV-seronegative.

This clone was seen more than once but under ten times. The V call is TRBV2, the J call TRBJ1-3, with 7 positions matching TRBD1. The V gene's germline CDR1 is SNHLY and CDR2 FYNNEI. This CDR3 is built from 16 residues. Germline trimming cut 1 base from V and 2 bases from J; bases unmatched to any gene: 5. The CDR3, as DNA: TGTGCCAGCAGTGAAGAAAAAACAGGGGCTGGAAACACCATATATTTT. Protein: CASSEEKTGAGNTIYF.

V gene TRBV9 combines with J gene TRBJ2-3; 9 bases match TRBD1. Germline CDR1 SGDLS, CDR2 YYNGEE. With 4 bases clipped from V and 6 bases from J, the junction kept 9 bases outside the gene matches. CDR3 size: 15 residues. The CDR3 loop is CASSSRGTGTDTQYF. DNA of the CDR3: TGTGCCAGCAGCTCTCGAGGGACAGGGACGGATACGCAGTATTTT.

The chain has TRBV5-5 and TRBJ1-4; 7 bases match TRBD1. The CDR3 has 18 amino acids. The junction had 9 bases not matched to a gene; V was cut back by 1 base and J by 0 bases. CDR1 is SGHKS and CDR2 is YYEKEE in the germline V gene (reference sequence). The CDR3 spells CASSLLTGVSATNEKLFF. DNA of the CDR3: TGTGCCAGCAGCTTGCTTACAGGGGTGTCGGCAACTAATGAAAAACTGTTTTTT.

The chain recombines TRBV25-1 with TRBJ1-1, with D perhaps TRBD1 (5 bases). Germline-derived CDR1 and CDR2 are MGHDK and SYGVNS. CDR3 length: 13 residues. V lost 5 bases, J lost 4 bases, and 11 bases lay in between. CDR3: CASSRRGGTEAFF. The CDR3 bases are TGTGCCAGCAGTCGACGGGGGGGCACTGAAGCTTTCTTT.

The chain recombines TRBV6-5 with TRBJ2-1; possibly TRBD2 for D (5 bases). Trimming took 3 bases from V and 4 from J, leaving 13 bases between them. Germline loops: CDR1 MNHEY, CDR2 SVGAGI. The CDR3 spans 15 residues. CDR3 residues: CASSYLDSGYNEQFF. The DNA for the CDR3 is TGTGCCAGCAGTTATTTGGACTCCGGGTACAATGAGCAGTTCTTC.

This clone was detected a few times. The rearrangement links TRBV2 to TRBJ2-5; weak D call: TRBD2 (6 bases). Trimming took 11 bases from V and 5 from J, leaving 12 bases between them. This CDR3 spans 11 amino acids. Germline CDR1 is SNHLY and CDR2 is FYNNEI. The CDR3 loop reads CAQRRVETQYF. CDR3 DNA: TGTGCCCAAAGGAGGGTGGAGACCCAGTACTTC.

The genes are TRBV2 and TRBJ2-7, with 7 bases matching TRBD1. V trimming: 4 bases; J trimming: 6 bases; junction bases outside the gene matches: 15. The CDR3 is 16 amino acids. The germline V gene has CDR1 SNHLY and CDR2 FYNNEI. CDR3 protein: CASSATLEQGSLEQYF. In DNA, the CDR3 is TGTGCCAGCAGTGCCACCTTGGAACAGGGGTCCCTCGAGCAGTACTTC.

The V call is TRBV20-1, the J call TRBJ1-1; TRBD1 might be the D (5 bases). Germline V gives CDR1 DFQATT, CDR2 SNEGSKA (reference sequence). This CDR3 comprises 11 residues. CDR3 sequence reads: CLFLGLPEAFF. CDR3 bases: TGCCTATTTTTGGGGCTCCCCGAAGCTTTCTTT.

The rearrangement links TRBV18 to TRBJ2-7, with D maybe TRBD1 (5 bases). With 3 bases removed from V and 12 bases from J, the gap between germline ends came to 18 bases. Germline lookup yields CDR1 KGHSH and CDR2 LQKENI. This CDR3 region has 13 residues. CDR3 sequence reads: CASSPARVWDVYF. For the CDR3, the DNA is TGTGCCAGCTCACCGGCCAGGGTTTGGGATGTGTACTTC.

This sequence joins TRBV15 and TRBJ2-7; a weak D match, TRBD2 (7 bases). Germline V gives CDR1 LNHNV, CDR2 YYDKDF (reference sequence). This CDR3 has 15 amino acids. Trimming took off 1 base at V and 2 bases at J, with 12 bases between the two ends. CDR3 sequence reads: CATSRVGRGPYEQYV. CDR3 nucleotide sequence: TGTGCCACCAGCAGAGTGGGGCGGGGGCCCTACGAGCAGTACGTC.

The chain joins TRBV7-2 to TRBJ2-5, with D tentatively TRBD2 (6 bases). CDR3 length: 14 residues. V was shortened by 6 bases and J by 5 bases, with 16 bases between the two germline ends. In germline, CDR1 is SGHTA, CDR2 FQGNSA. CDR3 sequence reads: CASSLSTSTETQYF. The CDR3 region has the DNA TGTGCCAGCAGTCTTTCAACTAGCACCGAGACCCAGTACTTC.

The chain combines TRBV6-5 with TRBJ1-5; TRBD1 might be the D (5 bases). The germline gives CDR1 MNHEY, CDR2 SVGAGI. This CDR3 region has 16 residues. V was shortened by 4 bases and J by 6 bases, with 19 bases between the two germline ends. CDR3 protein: CASSSSGAGLGQPQHF. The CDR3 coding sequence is TGTGCCAGCAGTTCCTCTGGGGCCGGGCTTGGTCAGCCCCAGCATTTT.

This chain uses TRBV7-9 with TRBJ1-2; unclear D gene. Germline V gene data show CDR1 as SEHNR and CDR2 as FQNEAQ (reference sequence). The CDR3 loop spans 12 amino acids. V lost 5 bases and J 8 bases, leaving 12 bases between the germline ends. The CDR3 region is CASSPFSKGYTF. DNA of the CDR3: TGTGCCAGCAGCCCCTTCTCTAAGGGCTACACCTTC.